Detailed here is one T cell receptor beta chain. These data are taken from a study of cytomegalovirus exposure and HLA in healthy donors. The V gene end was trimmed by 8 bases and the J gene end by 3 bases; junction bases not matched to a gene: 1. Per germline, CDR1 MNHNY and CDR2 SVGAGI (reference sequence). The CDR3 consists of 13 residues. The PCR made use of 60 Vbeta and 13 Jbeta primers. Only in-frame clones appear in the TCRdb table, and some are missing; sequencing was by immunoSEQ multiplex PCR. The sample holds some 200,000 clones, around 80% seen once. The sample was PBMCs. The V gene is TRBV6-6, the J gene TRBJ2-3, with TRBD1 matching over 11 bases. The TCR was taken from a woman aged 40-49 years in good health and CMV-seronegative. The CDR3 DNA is TGTGCCAGCGGGACAGGGGGGACAGATACGCAGTATTTT. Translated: CASGTGGTDTQYF.